The text below deals with one T cell receptor (beta chain). Its antigen remains unknown. The data are from a study of T cells in localized non-small cell lung cancer. Findings and caveats of the study: There was higher T cell clonality in uninvolved adjacent lung than in tumor, and it was highest there.

Germline lookup yields CDR1 MNHEY and CDR2 SVGAGI. The CDR3 runs to 15 residues. Trimming took 6 bases from V and 7 from J, leaving 21 bases between them. The protocol was immunoSEQ multiplex PCR, while the TCRdb copy is restricted to in-frame clones and leaves out a portion. The sample records approximately 100,000 clones, approximately 90% being singletons. This clonotype was sampled from a woman aged 35-75 years with stage II squamous cell lung carcinoma. Specimen: PBMCs, collected before any cancer treatment. The rearrangement joins TRBV6-5 to TRBJ1-1, with a possible D match to TRBD1 (6 bases). The CDR3 sequence: CASSLTDGGLGEAFF. The CDR3 coding sequence is TGTGCCAGCAGCCTCACAGACGGGGGCCTGGGTGAAGCTTTCTTT.